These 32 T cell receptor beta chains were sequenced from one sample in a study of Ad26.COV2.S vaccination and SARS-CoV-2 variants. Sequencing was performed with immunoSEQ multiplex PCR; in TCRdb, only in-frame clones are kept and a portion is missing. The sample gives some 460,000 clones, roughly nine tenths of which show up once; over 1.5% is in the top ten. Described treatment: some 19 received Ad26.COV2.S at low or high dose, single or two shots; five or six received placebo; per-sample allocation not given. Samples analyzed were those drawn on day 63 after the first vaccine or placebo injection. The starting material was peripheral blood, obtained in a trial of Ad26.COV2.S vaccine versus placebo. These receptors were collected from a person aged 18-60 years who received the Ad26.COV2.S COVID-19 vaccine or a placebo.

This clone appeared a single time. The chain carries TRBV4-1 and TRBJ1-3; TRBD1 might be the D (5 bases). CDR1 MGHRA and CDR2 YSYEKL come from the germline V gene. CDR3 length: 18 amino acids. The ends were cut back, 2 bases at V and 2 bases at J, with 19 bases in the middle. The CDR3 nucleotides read TGCGCCAGCAGCCAATTCCAGACGGGACCTTTCACTGGAAACACCATATATTTT. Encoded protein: CASSQFQTGPFTGNTIYF.

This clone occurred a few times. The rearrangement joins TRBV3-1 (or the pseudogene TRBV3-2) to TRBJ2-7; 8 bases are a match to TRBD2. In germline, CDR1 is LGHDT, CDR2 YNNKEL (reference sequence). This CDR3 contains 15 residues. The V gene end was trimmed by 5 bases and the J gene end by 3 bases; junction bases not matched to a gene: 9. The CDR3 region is CASSSGLVEGYEQYF. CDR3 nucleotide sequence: TGTGCCAGCAGCTCGGGACTAGTTGAAGGCTACGAGCAGTACTTC.

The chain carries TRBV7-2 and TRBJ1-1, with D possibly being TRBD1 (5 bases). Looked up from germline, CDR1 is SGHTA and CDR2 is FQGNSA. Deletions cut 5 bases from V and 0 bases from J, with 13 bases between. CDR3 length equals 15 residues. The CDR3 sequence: CASSHSQGMNTEAFF. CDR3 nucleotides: TGTGCCAGCAGCCATAGTCAGGGAATGAACACTGAAGCTTTCTTT.

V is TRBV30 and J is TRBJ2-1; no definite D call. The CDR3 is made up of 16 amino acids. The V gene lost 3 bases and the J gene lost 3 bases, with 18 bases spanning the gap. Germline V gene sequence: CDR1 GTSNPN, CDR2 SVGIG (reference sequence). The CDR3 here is CAWRSPPEQVYNEQFF. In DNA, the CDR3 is TGTGCCTGGAGAAGCCCGCCAGAACAAGTCTACAATGAGCAGTTCTTC.

The CDR3 sequence: CASSLFRGGTSGRNEQYF. In DNA form, the CDR3 reads TGTGCCAGCAGTTTGTTCCGGGGGGGGACTAGCGGGAGGAACGAGCAGTACTTC. The V gene is TRBV28, the J gene TRBJ2-7; 15 positions match TRBD2. There are 18 residues in the CDR3. Germline values: CDR1 MDHEN, CDR2 SYDVKM. After removal of 3 bases from V and 5 bases from J, the junction contained 11 bases not matched to a gene. Drawing the rest from reference TRBV28 and TRBJ2-7, the complete variable domain is DVKVTQSSRYLVKRTGEKVFLECVQDMDHENMFWYRQDPGLGLRLIYFSYDVKMKEKGDIPEGYSVSREKKERFSLILESASTNQTSMYLCASSLFRGGTSGRNEQYFGPGTRLTVT.

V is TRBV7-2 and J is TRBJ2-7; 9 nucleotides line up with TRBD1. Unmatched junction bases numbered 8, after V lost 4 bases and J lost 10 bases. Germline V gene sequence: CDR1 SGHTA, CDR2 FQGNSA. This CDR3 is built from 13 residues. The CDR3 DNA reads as TGTGCCAGCAGCTCAACAGGGGGCAGGTACCAGTACTTC. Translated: CASSSTGGRYQYF.

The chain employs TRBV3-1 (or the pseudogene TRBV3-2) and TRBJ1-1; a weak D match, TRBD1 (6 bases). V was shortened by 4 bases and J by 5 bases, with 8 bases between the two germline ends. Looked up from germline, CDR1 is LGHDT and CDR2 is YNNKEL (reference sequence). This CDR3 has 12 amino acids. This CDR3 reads CASSPQGTEAFF. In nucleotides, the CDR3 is TGTGCCAGCAGCCCGCAGGGGACTGAAGCTTTCTTT.

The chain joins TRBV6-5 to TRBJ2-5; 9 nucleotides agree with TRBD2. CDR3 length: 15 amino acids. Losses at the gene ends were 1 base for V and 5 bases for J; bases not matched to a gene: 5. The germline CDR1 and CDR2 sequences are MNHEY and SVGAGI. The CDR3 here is CASSYYLRGGETQYF. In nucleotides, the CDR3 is TGTGCCAGCAGTTACTATCTGCGGGGGGGGGAGACCCAGTACTTC.

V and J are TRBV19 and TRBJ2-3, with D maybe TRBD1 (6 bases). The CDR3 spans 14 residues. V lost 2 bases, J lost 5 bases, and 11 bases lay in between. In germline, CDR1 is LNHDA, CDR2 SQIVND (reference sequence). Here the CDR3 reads CASSIQGMVDTQYF. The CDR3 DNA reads TGTGCCAGTAGTATACAGGGGATGGTAGATACGCAGTATTTT.

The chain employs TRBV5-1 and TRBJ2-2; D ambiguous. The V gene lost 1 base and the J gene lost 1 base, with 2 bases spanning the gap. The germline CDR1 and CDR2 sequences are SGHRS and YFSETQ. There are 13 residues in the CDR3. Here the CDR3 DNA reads TGCGCCAGCAGCTTGATGAACACCGGGGAGCTGTTTTTT. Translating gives CASSLMNTGELFF.

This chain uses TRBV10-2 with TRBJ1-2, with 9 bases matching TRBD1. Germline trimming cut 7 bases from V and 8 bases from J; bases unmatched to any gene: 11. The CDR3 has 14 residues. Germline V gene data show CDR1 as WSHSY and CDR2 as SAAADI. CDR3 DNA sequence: TGCGCCAGCAAGGGACAGGGAGCAATGCGGGGCTACACCTTC. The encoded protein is CASKGQGAMRGYTF.

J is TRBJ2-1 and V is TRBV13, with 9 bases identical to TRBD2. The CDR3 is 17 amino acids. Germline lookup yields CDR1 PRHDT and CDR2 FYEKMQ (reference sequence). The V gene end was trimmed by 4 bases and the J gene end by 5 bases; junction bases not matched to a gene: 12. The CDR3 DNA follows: TGTGCCAGCAGCTCTCTCGACGGGGCTAGCGGGGACAATGAGCAGTTCTTC. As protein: CASSSLDGASGDNEQFF.

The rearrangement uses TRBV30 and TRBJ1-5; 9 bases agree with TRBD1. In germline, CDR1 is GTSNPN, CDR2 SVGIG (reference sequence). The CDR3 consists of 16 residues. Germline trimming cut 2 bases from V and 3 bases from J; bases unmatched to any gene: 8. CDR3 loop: CAWSWGTGTVNQPQHF. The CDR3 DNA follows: TGTGCCTGGAGTTGGGGGACAGGGACCGTCAATCAGCCCCAGCATTTT.

Written as DNA, the CDR3 is TGTGCCTGGAGTGTAGGGGAACGAGAAGCTTTCTTT. Protein: CAWSVGEREAFF. This chain joins TRBV30 and TRBJ1-1, with D possibly TRBD1 on 5 matching bases. CDR1 is GTSNPN and CDR2 is SVGIG in the germline V gene (reference sequence). Deletions cut 0 bases from V and 8 bases from J, with 10 bases between. The CDR3 has 12 residues.

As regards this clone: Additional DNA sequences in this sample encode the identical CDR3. CDR3 nucleotide sequence: TGTGCCAGCAGTTTACAGGGAAACACCATATATTTT. As protein: CASSLQGNTIYF. This sequence joins TRBV12-3 or TRBV12-4 and TRBJ1-3; D not certain. Trimming stripped 2 bases from V and 4 bases from J, with 3 bases between. This CDR3 region has 12 residues.

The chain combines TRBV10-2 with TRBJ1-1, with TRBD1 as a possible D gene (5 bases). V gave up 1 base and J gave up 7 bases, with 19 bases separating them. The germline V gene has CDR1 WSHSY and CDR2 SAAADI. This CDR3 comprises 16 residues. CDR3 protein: CASSELGVGVYSEAFF. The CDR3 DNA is TGCGCCAGCAGTGAGTTAGGGGTGGGGGTTTATAGTGAAGCTTTCTTT.

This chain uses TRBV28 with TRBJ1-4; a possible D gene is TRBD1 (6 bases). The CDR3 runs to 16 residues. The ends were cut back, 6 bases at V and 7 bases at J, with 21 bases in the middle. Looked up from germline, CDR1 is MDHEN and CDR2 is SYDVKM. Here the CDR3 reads CASSRYRARAREKLFF. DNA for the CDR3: TGTGCCAGCAGCCGTTACAGGGCTCGGGCTCGTGAAAAACTGTTTTTT.

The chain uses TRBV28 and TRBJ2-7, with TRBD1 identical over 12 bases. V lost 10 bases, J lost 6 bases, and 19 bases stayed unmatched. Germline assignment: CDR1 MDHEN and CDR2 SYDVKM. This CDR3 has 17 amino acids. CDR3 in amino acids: CATQNQWTGTGGFEQYF. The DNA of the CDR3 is TGTGCCACCCAAAATCAGTGGACCGGGACAGGGGGCTTCGAGCAGTACTTC.

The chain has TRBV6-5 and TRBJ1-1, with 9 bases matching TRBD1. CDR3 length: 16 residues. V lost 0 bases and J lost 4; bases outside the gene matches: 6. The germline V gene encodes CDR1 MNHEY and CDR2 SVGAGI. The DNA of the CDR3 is TGTGCCAGCAGTTACTCCGGGACAGGGTATGTCACTGAAGCTTTCTTT. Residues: CASSYSGTGYVTEAFF.

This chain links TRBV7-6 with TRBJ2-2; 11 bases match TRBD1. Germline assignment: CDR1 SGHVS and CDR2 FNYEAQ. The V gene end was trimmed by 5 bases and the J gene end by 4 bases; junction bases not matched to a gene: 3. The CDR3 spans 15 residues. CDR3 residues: CASSRTGGVTGELFF. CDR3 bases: TGTGCCAGCAGCAGGACAGGGGGCGTCACCGGGGAGCTGTTTTTT.

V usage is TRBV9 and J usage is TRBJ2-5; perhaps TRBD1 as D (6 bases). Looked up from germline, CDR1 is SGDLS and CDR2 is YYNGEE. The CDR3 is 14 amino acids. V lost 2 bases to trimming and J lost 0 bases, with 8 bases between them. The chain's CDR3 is CASSVGADQETQYF. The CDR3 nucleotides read TGTGCCAGCAGCGTGGGGGCCGACCAAGAGACCCAGTACTTC.

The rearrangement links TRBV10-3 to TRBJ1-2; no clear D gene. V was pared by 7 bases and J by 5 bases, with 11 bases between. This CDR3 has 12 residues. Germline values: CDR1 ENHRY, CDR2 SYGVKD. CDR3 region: CAINPEGYGYTF. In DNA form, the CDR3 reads TGTGCCATCAACCCAGAGGGTTATGGCTACACCTTC.

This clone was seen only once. Here the CDR3 DNA reads TGTGCCAGCAGCCAACTCCCGGCAAATGAGCAGTTCTTC. Translating it yields CASSQLPANEQFF. This rearrangement joins TRBV14 to TRBJ2-1, with D hard to call. This CDR3 spans 13 amino acids. Between the trimmed V and J ends, which lost 2 bases and 7 bases, there was a span of 9 bases. CDR1 and CDR2 (germline): SGHDN, FVKESK.

This chain's CDR3 is CASSQSKARGGTYEQYF. Here the CDR3 DNA reads TGCGCCAGCAGTCAATCGAAGGCCAGGGGCGGGACCTACGAGCAGTACTTC. The chain is built from TRBV23-1 and TRBJ2-7; D tentatively fits TRBD1 or TRBD2 (6 bases each). TRBV23-1 is designated an ORF whose function remains uncertain. The CDR3 is made up of 17 amino acids. V lost 0 bases and J 2 bases, leaving 17 bases between the germline ends.

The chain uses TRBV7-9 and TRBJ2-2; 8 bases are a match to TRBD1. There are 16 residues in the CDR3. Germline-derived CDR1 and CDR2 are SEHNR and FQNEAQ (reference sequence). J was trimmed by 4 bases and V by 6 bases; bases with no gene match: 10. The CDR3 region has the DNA TGTGCCAGCAGTTTTGACCGGACAGGGACCACCGGGGAGCTGTTTTTT. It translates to CASSFDRTGTTGELFF.

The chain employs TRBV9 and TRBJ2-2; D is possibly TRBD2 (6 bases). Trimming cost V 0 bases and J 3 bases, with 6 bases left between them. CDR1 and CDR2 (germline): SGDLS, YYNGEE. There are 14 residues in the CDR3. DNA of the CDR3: TGTGCCAGCAGCGTAGGCGGGGACACCGGGGAGCTGTTTTTT. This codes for CASSVGGDTGELFF.

CDR3 coding DNA: TGTGCCAGCAGTTTACCAGGAGACGAGCAGTACTTC. Its protein product is CASSLPGDEQYF. This chain links TRBV28 with TRBJ2-7; D remains ambiguous. The V gene lost 2 bases and the J gene lost 5 bases, with 7 bases spanning the gap. The CDR3 spans 12 residues. In germline, CDR1 is MDHEN, CDR2 SYDVKM.

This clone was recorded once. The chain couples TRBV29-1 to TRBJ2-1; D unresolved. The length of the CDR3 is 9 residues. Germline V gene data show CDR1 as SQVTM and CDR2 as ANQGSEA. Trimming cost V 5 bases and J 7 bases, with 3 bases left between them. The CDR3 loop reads CSVQNEQFF. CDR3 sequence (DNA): TGCAGCGTTCAGAATGAGCAGTTCTTC.

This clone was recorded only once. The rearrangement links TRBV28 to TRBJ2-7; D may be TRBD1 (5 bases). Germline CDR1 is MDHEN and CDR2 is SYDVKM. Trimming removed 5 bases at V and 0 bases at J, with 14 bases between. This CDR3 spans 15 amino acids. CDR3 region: CASSPRQRRSYEQYF. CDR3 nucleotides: TGTGCCAGCAGTCCGCGACAGCGCCGCTCCTACGAGCAGTACTTC.

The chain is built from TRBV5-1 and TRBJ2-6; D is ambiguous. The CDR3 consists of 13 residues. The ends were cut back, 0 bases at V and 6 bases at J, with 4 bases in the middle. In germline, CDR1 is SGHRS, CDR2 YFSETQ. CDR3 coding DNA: TGCGCCAGCAGCTTGGCCGAGGCCAACGTCCTGACTTTC. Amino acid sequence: CASSLAEANVLTF.

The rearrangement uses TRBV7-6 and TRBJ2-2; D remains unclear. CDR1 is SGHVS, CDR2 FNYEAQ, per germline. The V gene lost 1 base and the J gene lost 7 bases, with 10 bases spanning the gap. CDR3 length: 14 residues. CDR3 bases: TGTGCCAGCAGCTTAGAGATCCGAGGCGGGGAGCTGTTTTTT. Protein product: CASSLEIRGGELFF.

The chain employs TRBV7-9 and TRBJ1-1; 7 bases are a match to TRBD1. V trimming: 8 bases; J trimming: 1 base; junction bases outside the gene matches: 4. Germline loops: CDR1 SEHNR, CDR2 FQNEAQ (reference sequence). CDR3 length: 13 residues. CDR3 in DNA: TGTGCCAGCGAGGGACAGACGAACACTGAAGCTTTCTTT. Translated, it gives CASEGQTNTEAFF.